This TCR beta chain was documented in a study of CD8 T cells in ankylosing spondylitis (TCRdb year 2017). Notes on the research overall: The study profiled T cell receptor beta repertoires in healthy donors and ankylosing spondylitis patients to find disease-linked TCR variants. The full study cohort was made up of about two dozen ankylosing spondylitis patients and about a hundred healthy donors. Peripheral blood samples were taken, and synovial fluid was additionally collected from ankylosing spondylitis patients. Paper-wide results and their limitations: Some of the motif variants had been reported before in the synovial fluid and blood of reactive arthritis patients, a finding that suggests common disease-initiation mechanisms. According to the report, matched synovial fluid samples from ankylosing spondylitis patients were significantly enriched for the disease-linked clones. The disease-linked clones had a CD8+ phenotype and were found at relatively low frequencies in peripheral blood. Blood from ankylosing spondylitis patients appeared to be characterized by a TCR beta motif composed of roughly 8 highly homologous amino acid variants.

The CDR3 spans 16 residues, from the cysteine through the phenylalanine. The kept DNA is CDR3 alone, 48 bases in frame from the first base. In the germline V gene (reference sequence), CDR1 corresponds to DFQATT and CDR2 to SNEGSKA. V is cut back by 1 base and J by 2 bases, with 7 bases in the junction unmatched. This clonotype was recorded at least ten times. Its antigen is not yet known. Qualities for individual bases were not recorded, and no much larger clone is one base off. Sequencing was performed on an Illumina HiSeq 2500. Quantitative 5'-RACE with molecular barcodes was the method used to prepare the TCR beta libraries. In the paper's pipeline: To identify disease-linked TCR variants, a new computational method was used, one built on a probabilistic model of VDJ rearrangement. TCRdb trimmed the raw reads at Q25, called clones with MiXCR and kept productive beta chains. Rows are unified per CDR3 protein, each entry keeping the most common DNA and genes. The V and J calls and clone size come from TCRdb's table, not from the authors' own analysis. The sample table lists roughly 250,000 distinct CDR3 sequences, 8.6% of them with a count of one. The top ten clonotypes cover over 6.5% of the sample.

The sample was blood, either unsorted or a sorted T cell fraction (not recorded which). The V and J genes are TRBV20-1 and TRBJ2-1, and 8 bases in between align with TRBD2. The receptor was derived from a male donor with ankylosing spondylitis or in good health (not recorded which). The bases are TGCAGTGCTAGAGGCAAAGCGGGGGTTCCCTACAATGAGCAGTTCTTC. Its protein is CSARGKAGVPYNEQFF.